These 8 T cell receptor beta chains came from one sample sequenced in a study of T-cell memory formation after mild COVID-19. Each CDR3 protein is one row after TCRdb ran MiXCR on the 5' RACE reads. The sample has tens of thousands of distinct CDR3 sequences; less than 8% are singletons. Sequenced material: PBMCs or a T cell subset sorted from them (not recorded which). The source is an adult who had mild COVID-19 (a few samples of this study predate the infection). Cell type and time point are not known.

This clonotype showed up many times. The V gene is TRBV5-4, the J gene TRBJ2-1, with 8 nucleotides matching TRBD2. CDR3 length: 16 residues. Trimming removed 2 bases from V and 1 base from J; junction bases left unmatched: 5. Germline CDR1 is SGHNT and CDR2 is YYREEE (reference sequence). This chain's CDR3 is CASSFRRGVSYNEQFF. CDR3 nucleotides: TGTGCCAGCAGCTTCCGGCGGGGGGTTTCCTACAATGAGCAGTTCTTC.

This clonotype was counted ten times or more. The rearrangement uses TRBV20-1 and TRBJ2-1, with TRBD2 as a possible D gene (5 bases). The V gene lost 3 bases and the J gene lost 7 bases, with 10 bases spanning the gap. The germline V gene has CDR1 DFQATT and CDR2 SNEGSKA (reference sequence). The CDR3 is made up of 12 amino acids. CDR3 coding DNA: TGCAGTGCTAGGGAGGACTCGAATGAGCAGTTCTTC. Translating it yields CSAREDSNEQFF.

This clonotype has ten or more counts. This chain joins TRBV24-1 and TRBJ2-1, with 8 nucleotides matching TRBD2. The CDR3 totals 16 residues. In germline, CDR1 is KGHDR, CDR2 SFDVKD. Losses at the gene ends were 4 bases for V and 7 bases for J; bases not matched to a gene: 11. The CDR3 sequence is CATSDPKAGALNEQFF. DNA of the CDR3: TGTGCCACCAGTGACCCTAAAGCGGGGGCCCTTAATGAGCAGTTCTTC.

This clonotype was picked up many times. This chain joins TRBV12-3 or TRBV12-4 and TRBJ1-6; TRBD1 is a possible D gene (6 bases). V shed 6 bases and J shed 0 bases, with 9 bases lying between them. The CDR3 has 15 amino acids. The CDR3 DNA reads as TGTGCCAGCAGGCAGGGGAGCTCCTATAATTCACCCCTCCACTTT. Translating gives CASRQGSSYNSPLHF.

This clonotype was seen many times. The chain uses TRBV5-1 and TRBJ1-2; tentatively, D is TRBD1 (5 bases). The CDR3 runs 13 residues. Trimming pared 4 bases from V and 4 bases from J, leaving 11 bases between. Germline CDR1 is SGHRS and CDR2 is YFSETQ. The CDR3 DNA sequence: TGCGCCAGCAGCCCCGGGACTCGCTATGGCTACACCTTC. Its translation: CASSPGTRYGYTF.

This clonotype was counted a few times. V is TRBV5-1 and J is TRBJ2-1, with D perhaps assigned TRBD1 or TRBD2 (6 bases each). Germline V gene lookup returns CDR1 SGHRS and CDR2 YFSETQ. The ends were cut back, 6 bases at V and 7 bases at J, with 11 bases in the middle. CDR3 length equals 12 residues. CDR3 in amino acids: CASTGGRNEQFF. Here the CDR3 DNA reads TGCGCCAGCACCGGGGGCCGAAATGAGCAGTTCTTC.

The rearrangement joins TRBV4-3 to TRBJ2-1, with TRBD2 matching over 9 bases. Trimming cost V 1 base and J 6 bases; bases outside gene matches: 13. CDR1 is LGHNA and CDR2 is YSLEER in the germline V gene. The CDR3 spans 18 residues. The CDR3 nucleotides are TGCGCCAGCAGCCAAGCGCCCAAGTCAGCGGGGGGTGGCAATGAGCAGTTCTTC. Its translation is CASSQAPKSAGGGNEQFF.

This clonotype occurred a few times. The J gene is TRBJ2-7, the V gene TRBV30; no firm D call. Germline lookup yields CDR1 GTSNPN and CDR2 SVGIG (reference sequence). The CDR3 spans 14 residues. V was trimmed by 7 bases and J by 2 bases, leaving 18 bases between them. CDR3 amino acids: CAYTRRQVTYEQYF. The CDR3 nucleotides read TGTGCCTATACCCGACGGCAGGTAACCTACGAGCAGTACTTC.